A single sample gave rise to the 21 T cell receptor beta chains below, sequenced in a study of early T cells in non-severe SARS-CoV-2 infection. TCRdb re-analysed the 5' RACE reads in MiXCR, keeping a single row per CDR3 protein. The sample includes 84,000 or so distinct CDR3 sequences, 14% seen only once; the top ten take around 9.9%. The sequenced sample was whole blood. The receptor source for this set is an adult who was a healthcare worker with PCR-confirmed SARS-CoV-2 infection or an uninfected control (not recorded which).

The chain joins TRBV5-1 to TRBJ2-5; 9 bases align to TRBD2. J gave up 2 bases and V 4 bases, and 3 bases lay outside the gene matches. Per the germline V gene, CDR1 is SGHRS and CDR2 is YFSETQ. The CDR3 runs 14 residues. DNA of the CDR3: TGCGCCAGCAGCCTAGCGGGGCAACAAGAGACCCAGTACTTC. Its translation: CASSLAGQQETQYF.

The CDR3 here is CSASWGANSPLHF. CDR3 sequence (DNA): TGCAGTGCTAGCTGGGGGGCTAATTCACCCCTCCACTTT. The gene calls are TRBV20-1 and TRBJ1-6, with a tentative D call TRBD1 (6 bases). V gave up 3 bases and J gave up 6 bases, with 9 bases separating them. Per the germline V gene, CDR1 is DFQATT and CDR2 is SNEGSKA (reference sequence). The CDR3 sequence is 13 residues long.

CDR3 sequence reads: CASTLPDSYEQFF. In DNA, the CDR3 is TGTGCCAGCACCCTCCCTGACAGCTATGAGCAGTTCTTC. The chain carries TRBV2 and TRBJ2-1; D is possibly TRBD1 (5 bases). Per the germline V gene, CDR1 is SNHLY and CDR2 is FYNNEI. This CDR3 has 13 amino acids. Trimming cost V 7 bases and J 8 bases, with 15 bases left between them. The full variable domain, in which reference TRBV2 and TRBJ2-1 provide the parts outside the CDR3, is EPEVTQTPSHQVTQMGQEVILRCVPISNHLYFYWYRQILGQKVEFLVSFYNNEISEKSEIFDDQFSVERPDGSNFTLKIRSTKLEDSAMYFCASTLPDSYEQFFGPGTRLTVL.

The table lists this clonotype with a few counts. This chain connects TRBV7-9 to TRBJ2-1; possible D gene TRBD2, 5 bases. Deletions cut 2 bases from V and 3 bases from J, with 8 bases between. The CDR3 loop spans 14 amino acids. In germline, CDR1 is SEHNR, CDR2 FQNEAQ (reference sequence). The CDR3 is CASSLQLDYNEQFF. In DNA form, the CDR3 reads TGTGCCAGCAGCTTACAACTAGACTACAATGAGCAGTTCTTC.

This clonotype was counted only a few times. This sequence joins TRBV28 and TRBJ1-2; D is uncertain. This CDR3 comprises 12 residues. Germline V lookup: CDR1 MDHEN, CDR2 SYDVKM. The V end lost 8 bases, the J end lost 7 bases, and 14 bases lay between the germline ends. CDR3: CASFHGKGGYTF. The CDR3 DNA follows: TGTGCCAGCTTTCACGGGAAGGGTGGCTACACCTTC.

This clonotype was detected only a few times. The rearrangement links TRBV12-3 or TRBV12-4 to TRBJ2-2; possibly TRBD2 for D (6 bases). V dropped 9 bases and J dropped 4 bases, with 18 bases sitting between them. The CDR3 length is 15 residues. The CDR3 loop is CASGGDRIVTGELFF. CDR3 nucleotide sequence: TGTGCCAGTGGAGGGGACCGGATAGTCACCGGGGAGCTGTTTTTT.

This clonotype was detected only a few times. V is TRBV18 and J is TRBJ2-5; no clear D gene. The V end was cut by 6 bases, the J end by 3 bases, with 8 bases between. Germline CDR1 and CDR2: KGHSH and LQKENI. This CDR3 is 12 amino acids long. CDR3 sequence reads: CASSPTEETQYF. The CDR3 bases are TGTGCCAGCTCGCCAACTGAAGAGACCCAGTACTTC.

CDR3 region: CASSSSRTDTQYF. CDR3 in DNA: TGTGCCAGCAGCTCTAGTCGCACAGATACGCAGTATTTT. The chain uses TRBV7-2 and TRBJ2-3; no reliable D call. The CDR3 totals 13 residues. Trimming removed 4 bases from V and 1 base from J, with 6 bases in between. In germline, CDR1 is SGHTA, CDR2 FQGNSA.

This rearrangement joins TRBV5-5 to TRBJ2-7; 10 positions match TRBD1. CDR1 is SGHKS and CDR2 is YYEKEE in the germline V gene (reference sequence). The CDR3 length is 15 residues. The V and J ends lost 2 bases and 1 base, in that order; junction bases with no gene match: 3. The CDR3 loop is CASSFGQGESYEQYF. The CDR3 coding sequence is TGTGCCAGCAGCTTTGGACAGGGGGAATCCTACGAGCAGTACTTC.

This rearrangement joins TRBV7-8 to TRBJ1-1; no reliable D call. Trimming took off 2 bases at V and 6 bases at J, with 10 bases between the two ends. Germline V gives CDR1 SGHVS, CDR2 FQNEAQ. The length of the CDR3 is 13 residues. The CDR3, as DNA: TGTGCCAGCAGCTTAATAAGGAGTGCTGAAGCTTTCTTT. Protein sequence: CASSLIRSAEAFF.

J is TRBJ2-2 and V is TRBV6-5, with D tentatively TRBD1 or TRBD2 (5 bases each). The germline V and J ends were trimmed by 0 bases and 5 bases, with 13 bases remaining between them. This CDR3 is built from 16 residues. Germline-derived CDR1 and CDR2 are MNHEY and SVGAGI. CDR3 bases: TGTGCCAGCAGTTACTCGCCGGGGCCAGGGACCGGGGAGCTGTTTTTT. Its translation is CASSYSPGPGTGELFF.

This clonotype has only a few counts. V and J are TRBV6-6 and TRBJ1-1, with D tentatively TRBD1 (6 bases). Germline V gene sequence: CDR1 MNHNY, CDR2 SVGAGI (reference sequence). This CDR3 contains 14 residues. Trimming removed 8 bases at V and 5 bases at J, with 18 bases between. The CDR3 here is CASSPRRGQTEAFF. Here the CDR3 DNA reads TGTGCCAGCTCACCCCGCCGGGGGCAGACTGAAGCTTTCTTT.

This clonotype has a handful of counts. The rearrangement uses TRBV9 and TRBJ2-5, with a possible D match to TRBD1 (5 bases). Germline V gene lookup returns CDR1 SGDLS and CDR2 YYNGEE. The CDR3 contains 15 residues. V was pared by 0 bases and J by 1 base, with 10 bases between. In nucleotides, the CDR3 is TGTGCCAGCAGCGTAGCATGGGGCAGCCAAGAGACCCAGTACTTC. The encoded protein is CASSVAWGSQETQYF.

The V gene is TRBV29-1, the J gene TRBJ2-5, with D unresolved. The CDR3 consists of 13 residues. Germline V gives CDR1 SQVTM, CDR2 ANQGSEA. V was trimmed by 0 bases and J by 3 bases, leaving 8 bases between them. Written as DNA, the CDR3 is TGCAGCGTTGAAGATATCTGGAAAGAGACCCAGTACTTC. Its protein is CSVEDIWKETQYF.

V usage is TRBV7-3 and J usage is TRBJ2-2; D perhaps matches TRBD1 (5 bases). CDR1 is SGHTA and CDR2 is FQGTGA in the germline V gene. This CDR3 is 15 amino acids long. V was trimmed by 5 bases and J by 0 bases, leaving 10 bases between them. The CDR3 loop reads CASSPTAANTGELFF. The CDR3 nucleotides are TGTGCCAGCAGCCCGACAGCCGCGAACACCGGGGAGCTGTTTTTT. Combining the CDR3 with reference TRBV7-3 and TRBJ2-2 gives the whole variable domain GAGVSQTPSNKVTEKGKYVELRCDPISGHTALYWYRQSLGQGPEFLIYFQGTGAADDSGLPNDRFFAVRPEGSVSTLKIQRTERGDSAVYLCASSPTAANTGELFFGEGSRLTVL.

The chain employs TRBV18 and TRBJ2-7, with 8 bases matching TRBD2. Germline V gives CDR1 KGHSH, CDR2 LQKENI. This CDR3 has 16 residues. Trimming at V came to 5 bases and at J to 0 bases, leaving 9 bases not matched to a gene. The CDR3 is CASSKAGGGASYEQYF. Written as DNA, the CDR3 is TGTGCCAGCTCAAAGGCGGGGGGAGGAGCCTCCTACGAGCAGTACTTC.

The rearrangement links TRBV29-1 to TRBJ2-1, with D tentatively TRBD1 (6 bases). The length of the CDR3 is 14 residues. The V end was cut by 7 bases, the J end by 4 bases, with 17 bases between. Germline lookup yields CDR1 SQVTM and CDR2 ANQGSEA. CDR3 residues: CSARQASGYNEQFF. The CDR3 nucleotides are TGCAGCGCAAGACAGGCGTCGGGGTACAATGAGCAGTTCTTC.

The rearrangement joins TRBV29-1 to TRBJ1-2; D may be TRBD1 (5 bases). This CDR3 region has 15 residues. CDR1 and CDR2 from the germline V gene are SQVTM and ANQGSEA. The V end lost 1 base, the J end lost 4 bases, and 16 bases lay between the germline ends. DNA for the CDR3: TGCAGCGTTGAAGCTTCCCCGACAGCCCGCTATGGCTACACCTTC. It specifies CSVEASPTARYGYTF.

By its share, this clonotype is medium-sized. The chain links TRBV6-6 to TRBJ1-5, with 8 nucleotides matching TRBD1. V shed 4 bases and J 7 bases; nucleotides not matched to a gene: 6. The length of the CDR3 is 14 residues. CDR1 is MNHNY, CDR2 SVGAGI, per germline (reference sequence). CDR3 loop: CASSFGQGSQPQHF. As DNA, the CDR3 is TGTGCCAGCAGTTTCGGACAGGGAAGCCAGCCCCAGCATTTT.

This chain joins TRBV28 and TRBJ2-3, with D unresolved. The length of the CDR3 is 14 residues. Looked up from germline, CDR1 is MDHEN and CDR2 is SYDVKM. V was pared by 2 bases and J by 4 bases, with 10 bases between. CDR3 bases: TGTGCCAGCAGTTTAGGGCTCACCTCAGATACGCAGTATTTT. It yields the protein CASSLGLTSDTQYF.

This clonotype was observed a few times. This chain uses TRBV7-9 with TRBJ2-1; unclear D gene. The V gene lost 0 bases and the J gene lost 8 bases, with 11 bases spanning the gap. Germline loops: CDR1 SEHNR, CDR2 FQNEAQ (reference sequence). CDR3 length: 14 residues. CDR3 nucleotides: TGTGCCAGCAGCTTAGCGGCCCTCCTGCATGAGCAGTTCTTC. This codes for CASSLAALLHEQFF.